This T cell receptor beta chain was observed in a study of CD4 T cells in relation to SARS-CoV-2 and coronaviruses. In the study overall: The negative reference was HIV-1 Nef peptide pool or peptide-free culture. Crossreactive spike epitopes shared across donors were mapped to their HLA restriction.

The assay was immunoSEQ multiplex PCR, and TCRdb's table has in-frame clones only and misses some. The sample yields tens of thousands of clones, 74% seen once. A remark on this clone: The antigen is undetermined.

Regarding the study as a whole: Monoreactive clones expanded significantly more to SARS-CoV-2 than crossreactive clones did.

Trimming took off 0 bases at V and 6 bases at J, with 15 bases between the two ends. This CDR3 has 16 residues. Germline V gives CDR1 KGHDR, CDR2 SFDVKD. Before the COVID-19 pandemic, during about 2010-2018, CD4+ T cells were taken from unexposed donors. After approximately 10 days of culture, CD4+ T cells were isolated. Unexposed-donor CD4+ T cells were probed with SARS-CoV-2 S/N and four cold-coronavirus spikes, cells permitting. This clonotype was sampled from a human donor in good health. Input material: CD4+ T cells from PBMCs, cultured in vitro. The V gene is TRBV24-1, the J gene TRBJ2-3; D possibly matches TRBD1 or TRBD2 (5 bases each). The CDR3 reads CATSDLRGDGKDTQYF. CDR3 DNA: TGTGCCACCAGTGATTTGCGAGGGGACGGGAAGGATACGCAGTATTTT.